This T cell receptor (beta chain) is drawn from a study of memory CD4+ T cells and cytomegalovirus serostatus. Study-wide context: Donors were healthy Belgian adults, fewer than ten CMV seropositive and fewer than 30 seronegative.

Sequencing was performed with immunoSEQ multiplex PCR; in TCRdb, only in-frame clones are kept and a portion is missing. The sample includes tens of thousands of clones, 77% of them seen just once. Single viable CD3+CD4+CD8-CD45RO+ cells were sorted as the memory CD4+ T cells. Serostatus was set by detecting CMV pp150, pp28, p38, p52 IgG. Total CD4+ T cells were enriched by CD4 positive selection. Concerning this clone itself: Its specificity is not known.

Study conclusions and caveats: Of 150 to 200 reported CMV TCRbeta sequences, under 70 were found in memory CD4+ repertoires.

This CDR3 has 16 residues. The germline V gene has CDR1 MDHEN and CDR2 SYDVKM. V lost 6 bases to trimming and J lost 1 base; unmatched junction nucleotides: 7. The source is an adult in good health and CMV-seronegative. The specimen sequenced was memory CD4+ T cells from blood. V is TRBV28 and J is TRBJ2-2, with TRBD1 matching 8 bases. The CDR3 spells CASSETGTGNTGELFF. Here the CDR3 DNA reads TGTGCCAGCAGCGAAACCGGGACAGGGAACACCGGGGAGCTGTTTTTT.